This TCR beta chain stems from a study of cytomegalovirus exposure and HLA in healthy donors. Study observations and caveats: Cytomegalovirus-associated TCR beta chains were listed, numbering 150 to 200.

Germline V gene data show CDR1 as LGHNA and CDR2 as YNFKEQ. The CDR3 consists of 16 residues. V lost 1 base to trimming and J lost 0 bases; unmatched junction nucleotides: 2. A multiplex PCR was run with 60 Vbeta primers and 13 Jbeta primers. Some clones are missing from TCRdb's copy, which holds only in-frame ones; the method was immunoSEQ multiplex PCR. The table lists 130,000 to 150,000 clones, 60% to 85% of them singletons, with 3% in the top ten. Concerning this clone itself: No antigen is known for it.

The chain uses TRBV4-2 and TRBJ2-2; 7 bases align to TRBD2. What was sequenced was PBMCs. This sequence originates from a man aged 40-55 years in good health and CMV-seropositive. The CDR3 DNA reads TGTGCCAGCAGCCAAGCTAGCGGAGCGAACACCGGGGAGCTGTTTTTT. Translating gives CASSQASGANTGELFF.